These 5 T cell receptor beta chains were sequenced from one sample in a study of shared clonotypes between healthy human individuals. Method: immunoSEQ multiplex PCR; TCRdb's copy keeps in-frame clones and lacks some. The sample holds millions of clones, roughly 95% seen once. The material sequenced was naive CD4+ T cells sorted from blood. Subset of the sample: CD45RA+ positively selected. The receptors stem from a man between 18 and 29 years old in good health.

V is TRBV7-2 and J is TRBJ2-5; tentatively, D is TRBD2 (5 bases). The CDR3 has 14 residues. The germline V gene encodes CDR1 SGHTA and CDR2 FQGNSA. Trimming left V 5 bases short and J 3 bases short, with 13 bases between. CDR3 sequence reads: CASSPFGKEETQYF. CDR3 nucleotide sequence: TGTGCCAGCAGCCCGTTCGGGAAGGAAGAGACCCAGTACTTC.

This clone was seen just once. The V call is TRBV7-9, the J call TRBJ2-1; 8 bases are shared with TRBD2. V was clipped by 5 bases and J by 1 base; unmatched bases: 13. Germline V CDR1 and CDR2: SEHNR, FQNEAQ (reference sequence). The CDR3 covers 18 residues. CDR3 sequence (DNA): TGTGCCAGCAGCACTGCGGGCGGTAGCGGGATATCCTACAATGAGCAGTTCTTC. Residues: CASSTAGGSGISYNEQFF.

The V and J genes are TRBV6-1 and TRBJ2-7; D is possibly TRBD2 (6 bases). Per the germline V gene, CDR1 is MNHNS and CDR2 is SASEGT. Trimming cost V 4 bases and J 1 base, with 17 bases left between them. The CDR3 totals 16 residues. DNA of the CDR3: TGTGCCAGCAGTGCCGGGACGGGACTTCCTTCCTACGAGCAGTACTTC. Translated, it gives CASSAGTGLPSYEQYF.

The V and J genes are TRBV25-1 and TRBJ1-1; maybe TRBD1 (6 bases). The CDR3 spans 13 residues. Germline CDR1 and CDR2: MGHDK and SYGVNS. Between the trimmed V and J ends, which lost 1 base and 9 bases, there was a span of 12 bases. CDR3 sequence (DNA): TGTGCCAGCAGTGAATTCTCCGGGGGCCAAGCTTTCTTT. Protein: CASSEFSGGQAFF.

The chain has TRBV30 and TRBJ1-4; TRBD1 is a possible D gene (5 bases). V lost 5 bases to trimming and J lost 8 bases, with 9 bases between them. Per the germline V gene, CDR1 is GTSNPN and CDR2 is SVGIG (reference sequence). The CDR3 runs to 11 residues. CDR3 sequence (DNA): TGTGCCTGGGCAGGGAGGGAAAAACTGTTTTTT. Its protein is CAWAGREKLFF.